These 2 T cell receptor beta chains were sequenced from one sample in a study of tumor-infiltrating lymphocytes in oesophageal squamous cell carcinoma. TCRdb reanalysed the PCR reads using MiXCR and keeps one entry per CDR3 protein. The sample carries about 12,000 distinct CDR3 sequences, approximately 60% recorded once. Input material: esophageal tumor tissue. The source is a female donor with esophageal squamous cell carcinoma.

This chain connects TRBV7-2 to TRBJ2-4; no reliable D call. The end of the DNA aligns better with TRBJ2-1, so the J call may be wrong. CDR3 size: 14 residues. Per the germline V gene, CDR1 is SGHTA and CDR2 is FQGNSA. The CDR3 is CASSPEDEAYEQFF. In nucleotides, the CDR3 is TGTGCCAGCAGCCCCGAGGACGAGGCCTACGAGCAGTTCTTC.

This chain uses TRBV27 with TRBJ1-5; TRBD1 matches 10 bases. Germline lookup yields CDR1 MNHEY and CDR2 SMNVEV (reference sequence). The CDR3 runs 18 residues. With V trimmed by 4 bases and J by 1 base, 10 bases remained unmatched. CDR3 sequence: CASSSLRDRGTSNQPQHF. CDR3 sequence (DNA): TGTGCCAGCAGTTCGCTCCGGGACAGGGGTACGAGCAATCAGCCCCAGCATTTT.